Reported below is one TCR beta chain. The sample originates from a study of blood T cell repertoires in COVID-19. Trimming took off 3 bases at V and 7 bases at J, with 9 bases between the two ends. CDR1 is GTSNPN and CDR2 is SVGIG in the germline V gene (reference sequence). The CDR3 runs 11 residues. Clones were read by immunoSEQ multiplex PCR, and TCRdb kept only the in-frame ones, dropping some. Of approximately 220,000 clones listed, just under 90% are singletons. The material sequenced was PBMCs or T cells enriched from blood (not recorded which). This clonotype originated in a woman in her twenties or thirties with acute COVID-19. The chain is built from TRBV30 and TRBJ1-2, with a possible D match to TRBD1 (5 bases). The CDR3 reads CAWSGGGGYTF. Here the CDR3 DNA reads TGTGCCTGGAGCGGGGGAGGTGGCTACACCTTC.